Detailed here is one TCR beta chain. Only in-frame clones appear in the TCRdb table, and some are missing; sequencing was by immunoSEQ multiplex PCR. The data contain fewer than 150,000 clones, about nine tenths of them singletons. The approximately 120-subject validation cohort, separate from the approximately 640-subject first cohort, included the donors. Germline assignment: CDR1 SGHTA and CDR2 FQGNSA. This CDR3 has 15 residues. The V and J ends lost 5 bases and 7 bases respectively, with 15 bases between them. The sample belongs to a study of cytomegalovirus exposure and HLA in healthy donors. The source material was PBMCs. The TCR originated in a man aged 18 to 29 in good health and CMV-seronegative. The V gene is TRBV7-2, the J gene TRBJ1-6; the D is unclear. The CDR3 loop reads CASSQLLLNNSPLHF. The CDR3 nucleotides read TGTGCCAGCAGCCAACTCCTCCTAAACAATTCACCCCTCCACTTT.